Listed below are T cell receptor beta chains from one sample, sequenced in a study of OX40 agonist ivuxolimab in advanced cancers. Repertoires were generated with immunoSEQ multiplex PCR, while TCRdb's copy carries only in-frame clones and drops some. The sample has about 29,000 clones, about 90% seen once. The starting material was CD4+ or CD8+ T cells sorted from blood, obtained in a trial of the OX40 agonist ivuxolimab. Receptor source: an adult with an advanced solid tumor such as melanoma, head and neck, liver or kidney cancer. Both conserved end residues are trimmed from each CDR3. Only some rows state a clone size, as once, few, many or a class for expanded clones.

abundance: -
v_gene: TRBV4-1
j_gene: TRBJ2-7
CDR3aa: ASSHGLDPYEQY

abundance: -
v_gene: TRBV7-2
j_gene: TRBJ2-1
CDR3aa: ASSLGAGSYNEQF

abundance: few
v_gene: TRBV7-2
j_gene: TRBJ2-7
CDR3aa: ASSLGPSGPYEQY

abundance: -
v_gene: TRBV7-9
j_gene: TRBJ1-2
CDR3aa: ASSLDGLGGYT

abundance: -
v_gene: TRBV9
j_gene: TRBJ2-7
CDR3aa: ASSLGGQVIYEQY

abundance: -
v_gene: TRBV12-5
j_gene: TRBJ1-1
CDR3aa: ASGLDQGFAGPNTEAF

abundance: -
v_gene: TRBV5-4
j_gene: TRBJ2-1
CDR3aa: ASSLLGGWGNEQF

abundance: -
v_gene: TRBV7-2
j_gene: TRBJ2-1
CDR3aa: ASSLGLAGGGVENEQF

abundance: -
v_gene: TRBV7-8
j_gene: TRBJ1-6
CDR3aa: ASSLETPYSYNSPLH

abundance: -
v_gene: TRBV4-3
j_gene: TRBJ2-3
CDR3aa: ASSQDPYLEPSADTQY

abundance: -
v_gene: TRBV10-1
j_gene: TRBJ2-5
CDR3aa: ASERGCETQY

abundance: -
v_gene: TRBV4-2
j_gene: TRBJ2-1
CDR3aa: ASSQDKGGHGEQF

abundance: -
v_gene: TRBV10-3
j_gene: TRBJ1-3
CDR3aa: AIRKDRGPFRNTIY

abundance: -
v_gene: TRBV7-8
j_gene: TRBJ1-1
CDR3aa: ASSVGGRNTEAF

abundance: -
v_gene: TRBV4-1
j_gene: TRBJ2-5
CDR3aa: ASSQTPGLEETQY

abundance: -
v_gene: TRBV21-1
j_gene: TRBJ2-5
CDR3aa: ASTNGDIGNKETQY

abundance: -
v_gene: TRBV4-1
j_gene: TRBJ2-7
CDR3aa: ASSQDLDGRTYEQY

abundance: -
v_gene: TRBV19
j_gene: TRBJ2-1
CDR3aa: ASTEYNEQF

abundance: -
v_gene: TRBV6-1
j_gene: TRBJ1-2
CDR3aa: ASSEVIAGPPIYGYT

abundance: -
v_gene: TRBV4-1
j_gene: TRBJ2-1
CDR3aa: ASSQFPGARTSEQF

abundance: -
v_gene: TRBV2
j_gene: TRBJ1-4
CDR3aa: ASRRMTGANEKLF

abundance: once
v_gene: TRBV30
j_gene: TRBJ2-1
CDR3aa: AWSPPPGEQF